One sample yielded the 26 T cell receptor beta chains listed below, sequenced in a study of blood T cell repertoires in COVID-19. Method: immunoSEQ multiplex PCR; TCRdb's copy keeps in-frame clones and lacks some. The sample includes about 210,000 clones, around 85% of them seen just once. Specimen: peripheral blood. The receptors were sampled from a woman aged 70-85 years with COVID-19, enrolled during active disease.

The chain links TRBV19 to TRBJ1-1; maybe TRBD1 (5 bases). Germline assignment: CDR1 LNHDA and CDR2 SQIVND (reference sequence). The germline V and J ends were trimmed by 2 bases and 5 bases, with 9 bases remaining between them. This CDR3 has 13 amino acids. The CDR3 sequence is CASSIQGFTEAFF. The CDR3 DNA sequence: TGTGCCAGTAGTATACAGGGTTTTACTGAAGCTTTCTTT.

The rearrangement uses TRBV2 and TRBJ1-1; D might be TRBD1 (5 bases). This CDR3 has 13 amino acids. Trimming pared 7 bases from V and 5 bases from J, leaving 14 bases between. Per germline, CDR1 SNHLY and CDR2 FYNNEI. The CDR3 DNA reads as TGTGCCAGCACACCACCCAGGGTAACTGAAGCTTTCTTT. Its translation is CASTPPRVTEAFF.

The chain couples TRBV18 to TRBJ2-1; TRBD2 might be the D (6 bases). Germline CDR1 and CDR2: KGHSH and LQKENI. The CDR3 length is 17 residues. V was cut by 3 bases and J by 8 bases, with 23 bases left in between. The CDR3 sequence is CASSPGLRSTSRHEQFF. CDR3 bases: TGTGCCAGCTCACCGGGATTACGCTCCACTAGCAGGCATGAGCAGTTCTTC.

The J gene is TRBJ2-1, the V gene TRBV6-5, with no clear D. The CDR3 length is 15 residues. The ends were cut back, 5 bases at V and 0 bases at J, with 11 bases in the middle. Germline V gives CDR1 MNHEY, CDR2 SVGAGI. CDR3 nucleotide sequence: TGTGCCAGCAGTCCCCAGTCCAGCTCCTACAATGAGCAGTTCTTC. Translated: CASSPQSSSYNEQFF.

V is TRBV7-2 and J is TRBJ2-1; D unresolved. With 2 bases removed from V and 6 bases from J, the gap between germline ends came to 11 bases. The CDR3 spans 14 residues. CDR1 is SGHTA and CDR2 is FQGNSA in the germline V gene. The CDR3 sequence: CASSLTADPNEQFF. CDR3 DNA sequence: TGTGCCAGCAGCTTAACAGCAGACCCCAATGAGCAGTTCTTC.

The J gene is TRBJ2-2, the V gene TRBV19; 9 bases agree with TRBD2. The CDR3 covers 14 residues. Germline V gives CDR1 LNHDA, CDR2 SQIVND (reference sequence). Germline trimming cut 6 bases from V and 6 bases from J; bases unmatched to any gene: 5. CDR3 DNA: TGTGCCAGTAGCCGGACTAGCGTTGCCGGGGAGCTGTTTTTT. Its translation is CASSRTSVAGELFF.

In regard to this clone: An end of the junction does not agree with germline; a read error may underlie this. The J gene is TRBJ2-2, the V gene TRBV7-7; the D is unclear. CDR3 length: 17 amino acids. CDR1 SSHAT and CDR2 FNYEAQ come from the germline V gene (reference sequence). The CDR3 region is CASSLYFGPINTGELFF. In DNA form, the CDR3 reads TGTGCTAGCAGCTTATATTTCGGTCCGATTAACACCGGGGAGCTGTTTTTT.

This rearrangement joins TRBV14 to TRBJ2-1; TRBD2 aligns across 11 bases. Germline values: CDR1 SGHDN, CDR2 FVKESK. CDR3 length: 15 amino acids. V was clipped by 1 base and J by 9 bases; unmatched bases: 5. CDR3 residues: CASSQVAGGPGEQFF. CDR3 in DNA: TGTGCCAGCAGCCAAGTAGCGGGAGGGCCCGGTGAGCAGTTCTTC. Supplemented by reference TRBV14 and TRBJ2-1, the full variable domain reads EAGVTQFPSHSVIEKGQTVTLRCDPISGHDNLYWYRRVMGKEIKFLLHFVKESKQDESGMPNNRFLAERTGGTYSTLKVQPAELEDSGVYFCASSQVAGGPGEQFFGPGTRLTVL.

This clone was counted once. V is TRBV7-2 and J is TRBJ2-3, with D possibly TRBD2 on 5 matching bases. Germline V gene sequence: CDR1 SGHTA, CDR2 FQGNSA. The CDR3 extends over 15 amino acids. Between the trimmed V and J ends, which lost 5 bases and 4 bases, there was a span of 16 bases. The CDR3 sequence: CASSLSRVRADTQYF. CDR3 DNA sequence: TGTGCCAGCAGCCTAAGTCGTGTGAGGGCAGATACGCAGTATTTT.

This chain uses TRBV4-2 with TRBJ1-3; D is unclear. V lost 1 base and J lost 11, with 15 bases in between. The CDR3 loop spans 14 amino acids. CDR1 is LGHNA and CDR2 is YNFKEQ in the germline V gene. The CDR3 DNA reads TGTGCCAGCAGCCAAGCGGCGGATCTCCTCGCCATATATTTT. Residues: CASSQAADLLAIYF.

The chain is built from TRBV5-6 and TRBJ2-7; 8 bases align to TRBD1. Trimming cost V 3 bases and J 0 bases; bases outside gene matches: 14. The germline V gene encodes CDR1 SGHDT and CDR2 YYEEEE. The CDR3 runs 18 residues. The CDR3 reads CASSSPGTGGLSSYEQYF. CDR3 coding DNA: TGTGCCAGCAGCTCACCGGGGACAGGCGGTTTAAGCTCCTACGAGCAGTACTTC.

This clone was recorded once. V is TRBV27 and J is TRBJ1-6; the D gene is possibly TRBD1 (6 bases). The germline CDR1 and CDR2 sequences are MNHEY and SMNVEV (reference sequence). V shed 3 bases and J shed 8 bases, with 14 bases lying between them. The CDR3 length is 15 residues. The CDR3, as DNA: TGTGCCAGCAGTTTTATCTCCAGGGGTCATTCACCCCTCCACTTT. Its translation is CASSFISRGHSPLHF.

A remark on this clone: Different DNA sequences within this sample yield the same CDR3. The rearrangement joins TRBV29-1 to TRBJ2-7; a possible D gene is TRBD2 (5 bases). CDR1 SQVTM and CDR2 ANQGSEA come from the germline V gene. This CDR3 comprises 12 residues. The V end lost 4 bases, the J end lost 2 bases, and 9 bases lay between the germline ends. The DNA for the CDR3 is TGCAGCGTTGGGACGGGAACCTACGAGCAGTACTTC. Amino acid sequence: CSVGTGTYEQYF.

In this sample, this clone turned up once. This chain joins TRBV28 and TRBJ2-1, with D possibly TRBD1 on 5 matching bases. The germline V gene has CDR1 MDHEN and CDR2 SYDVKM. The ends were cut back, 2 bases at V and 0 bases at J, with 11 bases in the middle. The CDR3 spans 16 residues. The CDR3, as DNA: TGTGCCAGCAGTTTAATAGGGGCGAGCTCCTACAATGAGCAGTTCTTC. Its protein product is CASSLIGASSYNEQFF.

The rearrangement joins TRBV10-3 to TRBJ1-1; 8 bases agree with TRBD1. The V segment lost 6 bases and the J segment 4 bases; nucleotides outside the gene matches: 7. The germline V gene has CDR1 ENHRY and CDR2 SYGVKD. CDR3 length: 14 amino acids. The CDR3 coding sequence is TGTGCCATCAGCACAGGGGGAGGGCCCACTGAAGCTTTCTTT. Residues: CAISTGGGPTEAFF.

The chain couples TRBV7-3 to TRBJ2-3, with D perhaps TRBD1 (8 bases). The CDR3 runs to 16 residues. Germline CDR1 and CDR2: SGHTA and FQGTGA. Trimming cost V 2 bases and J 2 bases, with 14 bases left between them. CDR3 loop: CASSLGQGGFTDTQYF. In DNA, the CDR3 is TGTGCCAGCAGCTTAGGACAGGGAGGGTTCACAGATACGCAGTATTTT.

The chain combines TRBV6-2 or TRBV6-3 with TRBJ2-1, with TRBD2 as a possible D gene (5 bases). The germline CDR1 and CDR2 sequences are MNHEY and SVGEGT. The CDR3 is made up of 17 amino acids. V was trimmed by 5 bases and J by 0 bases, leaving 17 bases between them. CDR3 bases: TGTGCCAGCAGTCTAAAGCGGAGTACGAGCTCCTACAATGAGCAGTTCTTC. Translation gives CASSLKRSTSSYNEQFF.

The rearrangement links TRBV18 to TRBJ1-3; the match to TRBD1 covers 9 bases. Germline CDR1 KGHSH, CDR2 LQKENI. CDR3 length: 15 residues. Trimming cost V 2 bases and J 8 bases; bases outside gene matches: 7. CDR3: CASSPVTGGVDTIYF. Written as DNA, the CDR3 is TGTGCCAGCTCACCAGTTACAGGGGGCGTAGACACCATATATTTT.

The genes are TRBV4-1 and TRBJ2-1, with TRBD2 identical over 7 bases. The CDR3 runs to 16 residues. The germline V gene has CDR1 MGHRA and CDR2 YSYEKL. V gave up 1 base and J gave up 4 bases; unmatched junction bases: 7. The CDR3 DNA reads TGCGCCAGCAGCCAAGTTGGGCAAGCGGGGTACAATGAGCAGTTCTTC. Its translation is CASSQVGQAGYNEQFF.

The CDR3 region is CASSIVFRRDEQFF. CDR3 nucleotides: TGTGCCAGTAGTATAGTATTCAGGCGGGATGAGCAGTTCTTC. The chain joins TRBV19 to TRBJ2-1, with D tentatively TRBD2 (5 bases). The CDR3 extends over 14 amino acids. Deletions cut 1 base from V and 8 bases from J, with 12 bases between. The germline V gene encodes CDR1 LNHDA and CDR2 SQIVND (reference sequence).

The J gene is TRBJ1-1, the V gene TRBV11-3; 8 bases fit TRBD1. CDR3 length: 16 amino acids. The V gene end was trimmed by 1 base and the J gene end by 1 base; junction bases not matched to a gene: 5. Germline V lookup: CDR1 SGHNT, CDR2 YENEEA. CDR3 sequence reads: CASSLGTGLSNTEAFF. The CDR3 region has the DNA TGTGCCAGCAGCTTAGGGACAGGGCTTTCGAACACTGAAGCTTTCTTT. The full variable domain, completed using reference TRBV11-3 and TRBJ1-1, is EAGVVQSPRYKIIEKKQPVAFWCNPISGHNTLYWYLQNLGQGPELLIRYENEEAVDDSQLPKDRFSAERLKGVDSTLKIQPAELGDSAVYLCASSLGTGLSNTEAFFGQGTRLTVV.

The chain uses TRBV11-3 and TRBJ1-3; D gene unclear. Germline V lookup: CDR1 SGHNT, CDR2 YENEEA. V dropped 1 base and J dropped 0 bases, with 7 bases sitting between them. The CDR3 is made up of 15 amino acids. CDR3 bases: TGTGCCAGCAGCTTAGCGGGAAACTCTGGAAACACCATATATTTT. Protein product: CASSLAGNSGNTIYF.

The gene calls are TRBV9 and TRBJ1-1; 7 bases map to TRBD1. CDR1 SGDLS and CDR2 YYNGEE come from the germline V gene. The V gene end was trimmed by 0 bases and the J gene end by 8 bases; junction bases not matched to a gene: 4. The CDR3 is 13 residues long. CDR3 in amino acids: CASSVGGTAEAFF. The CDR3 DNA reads TGTGCCAGCAGCGTAGGTGGGACAGCCGAAGCTTTCTTT.

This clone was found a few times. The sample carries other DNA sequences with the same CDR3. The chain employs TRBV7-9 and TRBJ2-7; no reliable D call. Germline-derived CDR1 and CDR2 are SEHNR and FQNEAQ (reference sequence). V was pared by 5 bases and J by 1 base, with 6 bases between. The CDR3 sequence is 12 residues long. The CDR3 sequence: CASSLTSYEQYF. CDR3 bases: TGTGCCAGCAGCCTTACATCCTACGAGCAGTACTTC.

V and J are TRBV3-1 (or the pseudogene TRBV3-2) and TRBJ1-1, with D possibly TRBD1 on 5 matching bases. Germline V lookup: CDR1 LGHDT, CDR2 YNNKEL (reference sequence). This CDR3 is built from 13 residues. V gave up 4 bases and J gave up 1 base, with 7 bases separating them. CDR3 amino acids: CASSRQGNTEAFF. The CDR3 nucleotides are TGTGCCAGCAGCCGCCAGGGGAACACTGAAGCTTTCTTT.

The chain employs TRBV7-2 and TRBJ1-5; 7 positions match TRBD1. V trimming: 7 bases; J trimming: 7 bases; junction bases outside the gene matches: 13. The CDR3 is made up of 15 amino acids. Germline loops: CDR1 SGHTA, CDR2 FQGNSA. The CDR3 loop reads CASTQEGTVPQPQHF. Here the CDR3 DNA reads TGTGCCAGCACTCAAGAAGGGACAGTCCCCCAGCCCCAGCATTTT.